This T cell receptor beta chain was captured by sequencing in a study of response to subunit inactivated influenza vaccine. General observations from the study: Few additional T cells are recruited per seasonal influenza vaccination, authors suggested.

The CDR3 spans 15 residues. V was pared by 2 bases and J by 0 bases, with 11 bases between. Germline V gene sequence: CDR1 SGDLS, CDR2 YYNGEE. MiXCR, run by TCRdb on the RT-PCR reads, gives a single entry per CDR3 protein. The sample yields fewer than 650,000 distinct CDR3 sequences, 10% to 15% seen once. This clonotype was counted ten times or more. Its antigen remains unknown. The sequencing here drew on PBMCs from blood, taken more than 35 days after vaccination. This TCR derives from a man aged 45-65 years who received an inactivated influenza vaccine. The V gene is TRBV9, the J gene TRBJ1-2; tentative D call: TRBD1 (5 bases). The CDR3 here is CASSVGGDSNYGYTF. In DNA form, the CDR3 reads TGTGCCAGCAGCGTGGGGGGAGATTCTAACTATGGCTACACCTTC.